This record covers a single T cell receptor (beta chain). The data stem from a study of blood T cell repertoires in COVID-19. The wider study: Both acute and convalescent COVID-19 samples were obtained from the United States, Italy and Spain. PBMCs, B-cell-depleted T cells, or T cells provided the cDNA or gDNA that made up the material.

Looked up from germline, CDR1 is MNHNS and CDR2 is SASEGT. The J segment lost 7 bases and the V segment lost 2 bases, leaving 7 bases of the junction unmatched. The CDR3 is 15 amino acids. Per the original data handling: Amplification from reference gene primers served as the basis for estimated nucleated cell counts. Sequencing was performed with immunoSEQ multiplex PCR; in TCRdb, only in-frame clones are kept and a portion is missing. V, J and clone size were drawn from that table, and D and trimming were deduced from the DNA. Of over 45,000 clones in the sample, approximately 80% were seen once. The sequence was obtained from a human donor with active or convalescent COVID-19. The donor label of this sample is uncertain. Sequenced input: peripheral blood. The chain couples TRBV6-1 to TRBJ1-5, with TRBD1 matching over 8 bases. CDR3 region: CASSEYQGAGQPQHF. The DNA of the CDR3 is TGTGCCAGCAGTGAATACCAGGGGGCCGGACAGCCCCAGCATTTT.